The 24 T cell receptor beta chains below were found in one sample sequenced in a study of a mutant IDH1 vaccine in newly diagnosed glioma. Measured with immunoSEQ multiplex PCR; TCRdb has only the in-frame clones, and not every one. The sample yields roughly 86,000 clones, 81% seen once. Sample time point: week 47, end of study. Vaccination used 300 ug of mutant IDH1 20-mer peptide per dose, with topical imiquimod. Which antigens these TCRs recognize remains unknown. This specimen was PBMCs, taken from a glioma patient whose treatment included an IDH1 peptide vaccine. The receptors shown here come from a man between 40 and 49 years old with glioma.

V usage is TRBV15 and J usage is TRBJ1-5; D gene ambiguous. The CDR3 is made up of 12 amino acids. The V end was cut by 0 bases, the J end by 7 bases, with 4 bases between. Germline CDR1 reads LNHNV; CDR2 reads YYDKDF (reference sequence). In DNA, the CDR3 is TGTGCCACCAGCAGAGATTTGCAGCCCCAGCATTTT. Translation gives CATSRDLQPQHF.

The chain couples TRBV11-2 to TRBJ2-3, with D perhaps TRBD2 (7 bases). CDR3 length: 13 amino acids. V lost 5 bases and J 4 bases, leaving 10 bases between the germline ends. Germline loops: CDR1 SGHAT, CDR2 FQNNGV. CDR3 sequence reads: CASSRGGADTQYF. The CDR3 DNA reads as TGTGCCAGCAGCCGCGGGGGCGCAGATACGCAGTATTTT.

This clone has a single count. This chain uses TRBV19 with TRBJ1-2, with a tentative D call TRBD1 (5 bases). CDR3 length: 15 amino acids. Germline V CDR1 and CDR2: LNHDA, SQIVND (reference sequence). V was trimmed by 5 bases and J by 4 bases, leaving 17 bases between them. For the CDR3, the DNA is TGTGCCAGTAGTCCTACCGGGGACCACAGCTATGGCTACACCTTC. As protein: CASSPTGDHSYGYTF.

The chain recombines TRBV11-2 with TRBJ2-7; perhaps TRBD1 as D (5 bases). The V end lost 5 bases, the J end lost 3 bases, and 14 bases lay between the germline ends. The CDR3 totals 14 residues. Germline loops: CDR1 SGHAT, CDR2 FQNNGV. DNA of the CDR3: TGTGCCAGCAGCCGTCAGCAGGGCTTCTACGAGCAGTACTTC. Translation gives CASSRQQGFYEQYF.

CDR3 amino acids: CASSQGLNSPLHF. The CDR3 nucleotides are TGTGCCAGCAGCCAGGGACTTAATTCACCCCTCCACTTT. The V and J genes are TRBV14 and TRBJ1-6, with TRBD1 as a possible D gene (5 bases). The CDR3 runs to 13 residues. CDR1 and CDR2 from the germline V gene are SGHDN and FVKESK. V gave up 3 bases and J gave up 6 bases, with 6 bases separating them. The complete variable domain, with remaining parts taken from reference TRBV14 and TRBJ1-6, reads EAGVTQFPSHSVIEKGQTVTLRCDPISGHDNLYWYRRVMGKEIKFLLHFVKESKQDESGMPNNRFLAERTGGTYSTLKVQPAELEDSGVYFCASSQGLNSPLHFGNGTRLTVT.

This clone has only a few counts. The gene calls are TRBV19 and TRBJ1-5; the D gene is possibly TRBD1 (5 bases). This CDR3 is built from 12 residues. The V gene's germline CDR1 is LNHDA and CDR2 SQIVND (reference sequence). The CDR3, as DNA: TGTGCTTCGGGGGACGCGAATCAGCCCCAGCATTTT. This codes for CASGDANQPQHF.

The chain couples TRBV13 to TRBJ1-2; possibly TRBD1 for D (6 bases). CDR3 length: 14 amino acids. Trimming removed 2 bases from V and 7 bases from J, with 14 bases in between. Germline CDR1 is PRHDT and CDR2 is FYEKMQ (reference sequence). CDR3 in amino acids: CASSLFRGARGYTF. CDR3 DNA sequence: TGTGCCAGCAGCTTATTCAGGGGCGCACGTGGCTACACCTTC. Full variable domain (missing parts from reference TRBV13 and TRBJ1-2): AAGVIQSPRHLIKEKRETATLKCYPIPRHDTVYWYQQGPGQDPQFLISFYEKMQSDKGSIPDRFSAQQFSDYHSELNMSSLELGDSALYFCASSLFRGARGYTFGSGTRLTVV.

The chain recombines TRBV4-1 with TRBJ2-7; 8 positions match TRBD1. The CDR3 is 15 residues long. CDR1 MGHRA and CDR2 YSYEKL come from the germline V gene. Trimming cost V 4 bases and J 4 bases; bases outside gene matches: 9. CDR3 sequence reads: CASSPTQGVRYEQYF. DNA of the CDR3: TGCGCCAGCAGCCCCACACAGGGGGTTCGGTACGAGCAGTACTTC.

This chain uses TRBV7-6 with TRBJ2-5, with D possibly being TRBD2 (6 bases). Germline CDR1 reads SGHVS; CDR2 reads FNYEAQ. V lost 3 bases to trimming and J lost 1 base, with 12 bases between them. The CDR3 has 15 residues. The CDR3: CASSFSRRGQETQYF. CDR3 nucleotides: TGTGCCAGCAGCTTTTCACGGCGGGGCCAAGAGACCCAGTACTTC.

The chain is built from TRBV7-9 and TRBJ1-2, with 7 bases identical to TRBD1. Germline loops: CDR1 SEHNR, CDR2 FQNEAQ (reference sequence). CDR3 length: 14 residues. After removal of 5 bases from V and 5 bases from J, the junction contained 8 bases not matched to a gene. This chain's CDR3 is CASSRTGSIYGYTF. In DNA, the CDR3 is TGTGCCAGCAGCCGGACAGGAAGCATTTATGGCTACACCTTC.

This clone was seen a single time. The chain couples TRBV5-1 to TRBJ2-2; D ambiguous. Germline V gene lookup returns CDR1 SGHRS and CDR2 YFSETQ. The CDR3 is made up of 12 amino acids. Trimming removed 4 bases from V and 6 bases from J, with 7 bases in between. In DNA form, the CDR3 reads TGCGCCAGCAGCCTGGGTTCCGGGGAGCTGTTTTTT. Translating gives CASSLGSGELFF.

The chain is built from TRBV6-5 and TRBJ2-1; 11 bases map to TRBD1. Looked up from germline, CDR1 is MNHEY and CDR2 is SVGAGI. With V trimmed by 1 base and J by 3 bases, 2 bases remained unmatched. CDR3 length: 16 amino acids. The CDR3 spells CASSYWDRGFYNEQFF. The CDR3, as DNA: TGTGCCAGCAGTTACTGGGACAGGGGGTTCTACAATGAGCAGTTCTTC.

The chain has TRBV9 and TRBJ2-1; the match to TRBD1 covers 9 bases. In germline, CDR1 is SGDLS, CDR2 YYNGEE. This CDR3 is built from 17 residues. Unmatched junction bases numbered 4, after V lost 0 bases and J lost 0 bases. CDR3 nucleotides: TGTGCCAGCAGCGTAGCTACAGGGGGCGGCTCCTACAATGAGCAGTTCTTC. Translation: CASSVATGGGSYNEQFF. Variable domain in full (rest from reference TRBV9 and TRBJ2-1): DSGVTQTPKHLITATGQRVTLRCSPRSGDLSVYWYQQSLDQGLQFLIQYYNGEERAKGNILERFSAQQFPDLHSELNLSSLELGDSALYFCASSVATGGGSYNEQFFGPGTRLTVL.

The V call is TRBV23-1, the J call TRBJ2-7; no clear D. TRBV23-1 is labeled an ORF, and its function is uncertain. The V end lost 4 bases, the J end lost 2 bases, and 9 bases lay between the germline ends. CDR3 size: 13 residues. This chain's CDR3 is CASSRSETYEQYF. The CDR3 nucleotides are TGCGCCAGCAGTCGTTCAGAGACCTACGAGCAGTACTTC.

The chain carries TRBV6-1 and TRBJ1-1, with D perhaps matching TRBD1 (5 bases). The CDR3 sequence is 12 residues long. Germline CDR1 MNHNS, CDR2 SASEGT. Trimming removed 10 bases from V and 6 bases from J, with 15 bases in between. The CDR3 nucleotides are TGTGCCACTGGGACGGGGAGACCTGAAGCTTTCTTT. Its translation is CATGTGRPEAFF.

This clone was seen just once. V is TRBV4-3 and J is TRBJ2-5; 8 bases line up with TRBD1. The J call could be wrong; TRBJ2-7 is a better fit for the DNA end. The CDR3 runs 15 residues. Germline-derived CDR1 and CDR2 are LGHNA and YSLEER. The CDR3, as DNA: TGCGCCAGCAGCCTTAGGACAGGGAAGGCCTACGAGCAGTACTTC. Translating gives CASSLRTGKAYEQYF.

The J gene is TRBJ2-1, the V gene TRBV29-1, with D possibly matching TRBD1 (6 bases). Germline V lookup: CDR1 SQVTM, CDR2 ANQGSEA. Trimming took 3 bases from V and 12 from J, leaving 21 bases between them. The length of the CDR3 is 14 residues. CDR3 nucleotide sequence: TGCAGCGTTGAGGCCAGGACAGCACGCAGCGGGCAGTTCTTC. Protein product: CSVEARTARSGQFF.

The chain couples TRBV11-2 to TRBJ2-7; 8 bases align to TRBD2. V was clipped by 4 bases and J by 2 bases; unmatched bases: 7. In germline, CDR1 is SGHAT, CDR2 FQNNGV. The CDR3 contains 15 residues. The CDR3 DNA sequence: TGTGCCAGCAGCTCTAGGACTAGCATTGCCTACGAGCAGTACTTC. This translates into CASSSRTSIAYEQYF.

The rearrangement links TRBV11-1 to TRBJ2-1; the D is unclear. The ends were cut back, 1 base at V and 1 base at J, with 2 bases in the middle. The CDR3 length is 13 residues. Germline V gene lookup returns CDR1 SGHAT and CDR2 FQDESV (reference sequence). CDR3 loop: CASSLGSYNEQFF. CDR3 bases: TGTGCCAGCAGCTTAGGATCCTACAATGAGCAGTTCTTC.

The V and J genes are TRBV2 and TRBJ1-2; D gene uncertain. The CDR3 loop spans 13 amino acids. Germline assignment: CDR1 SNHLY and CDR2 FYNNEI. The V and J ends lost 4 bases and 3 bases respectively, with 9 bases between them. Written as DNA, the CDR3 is TGTGCCAGCAGTGGGCGGACGGACTATGGCTACACCTTC. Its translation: CASSGRTDYGYTF.

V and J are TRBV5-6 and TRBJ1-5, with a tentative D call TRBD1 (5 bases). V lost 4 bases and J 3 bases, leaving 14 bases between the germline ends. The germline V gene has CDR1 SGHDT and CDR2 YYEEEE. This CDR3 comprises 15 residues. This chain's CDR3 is CASSVRTTPNQPQHF. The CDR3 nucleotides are TGTGCCAGCAGCGTCCGGACAACCCCCAATCAGCCCCAGCATTTT. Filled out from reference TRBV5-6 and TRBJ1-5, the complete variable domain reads DAGVTQSPTHLIKTRGQQVTLRCSPKSGHDTVSWYQQALGQGPQFIFQYYEEEERQRGNFPDRFSGHQFPNYSSELNVNALLLGDSALYLCASSVRTTPNQPQHFGDGTRLSIL.

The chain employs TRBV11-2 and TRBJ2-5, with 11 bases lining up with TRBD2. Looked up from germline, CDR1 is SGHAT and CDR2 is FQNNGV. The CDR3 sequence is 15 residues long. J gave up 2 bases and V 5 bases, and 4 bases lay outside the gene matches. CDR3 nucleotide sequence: TGTGCCAGCAGCCTACTAGCGGGGGTTCAAGAGACCCAGTACTTC. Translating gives CASSLLAGVQETQYF.

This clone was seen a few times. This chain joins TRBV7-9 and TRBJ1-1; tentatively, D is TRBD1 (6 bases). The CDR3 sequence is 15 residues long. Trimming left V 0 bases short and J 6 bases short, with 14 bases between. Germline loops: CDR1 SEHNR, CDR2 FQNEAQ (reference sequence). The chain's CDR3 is CASSLAAGAKAEAFF. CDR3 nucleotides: TGTGCCAGCAGCTTAGCAGCAGGGGCCAAGGCTGAAGCTTTCTTT.

Written as DNA, the CDR3 is TGTGCCAGCAGCTTGCGCCGGGAGACCCAGTACTTC. This sequence encodes CASSLRRETQYF. V usage is TRBV13 and J usage is TRBJ2-5; D not certain. Trimming shortened V by 3 bases and J by 5 bases, and 7 bases separated the two germline ends. Per germline, CDR1 PRHDT and CDR2 FYEKMQ (reference sequence). The CDR3 totals 12 residues.